This T cell receptor beta chain came from a study of T-cell reconstitution after alpha-beta-depleted transplantation in children. Study-wide results and limits: Hyperexpanded clones declined; after one year, newly produced T cells mostly supplied diversity. Surviving recipient T cells and intrathymic progenitors accounted for some patients' high TCRbeta diversity at day 60. Several hundred rapidly expanded clones from non-depleted graft cells reportedly supplied alpha-beta T cells about two months post-transplant.

Many counts were recorded for this clonotype. Its specificity is not known. Unique molecular identifiers were used in preparing the TCRbeta library. TCRdb used MiXCR to reprocess the PCR reads, holding one entry per CDR3 protein. The sample holds approximately 630,000 distinct CDR3 sequences; over 10% are singletons and the top ten take 0.65% to 0.9%. With 0 bases clipped from V and 4 bases from J, the junction kept 5 bases outside the gene matches. The germline gives CDR1 DFQATT, CDR2 SNEGSKA (reference sequence). The length of the CDR3 is 14 residues. This clonotype was sampled from a girl aged 2 to 10 with congenital amegakaryocytic thrombocytopenia, due to receive a stem cell transplant. The sequencing here drew on PBMCs, taken before TCRalphabeta/CD19-depleted stem cell transplant. V is TRBV20-1 and J is TRBJ1-2; 7 bases agree with TRBD1. CDR3 nucleotide sequence: TGCAGTGCTAGAGATCTCGGACAGGCCTATGGCTACACCTTC. It is translated as CSARDLGQAYGYTF.